This passage covers 31 T cell receptor beta chains from one sample sequenced in a study of blood T cells in healthy people across ages. Alongside a J-beta primer mix, a sample-barcoded 5' primer served in a second PCR lasting about 7 to 12 cycles. TCRdb itself ran the 5' RACE reads through MiXCR, one entry per CDR3 protein. This sample yields 800,000 to 950,000 distinct CDR3 sequences, of which 29% are seen a single time; roughly 10% belongs to the top ten. Separately, the same data were catalogued under a study of T cells of mothers and their children.

Specimen: blood. These receptors all stem from a woman aged 40-49 years in good health.

This clonotype was detected many times. The genes are TRBV5-5 and TRBJ1-1; D is ambiguous. Trimming took off 0 bases at V and 1 base at J, with 4 bases between the two ends. The CDR3 totals 13 residues. The V gene's germline CDR1 is SGHKS and CDR2 YYEKEE (reference sequence). The CDR3 loop is CASSLEKNTEAFF. CDR3 sequence (DNA): TGTGCCAGCAGCTTGGAAAAGAACACTGAAGCTTTCTTT.

This clonotype was counted many times. This rearrangement joins TRBV12-3 or TRBV12-4 to TRBJ2-5; D perhaps matches TRBD1 (5 bases). The length of the CDR3 is 14 residues. Trimming left V 2 bases short and J 5 bases short, with 12 bases between. CDR3 coding DNA: TGTGCCAGCAGTTTACAGGGTTCGTGGGAGACCCAGTACTTC. Translated: CASSLQGSWETQYF.

Concerning this clonotype itself: This may be a read error, as it is one base from a much larger clone. The rearrangement links TRBV20-1 to TRBJ2-7; D perhaps matches TRBD2 (6 bases). The CDR3 is 12 residues long. The V gene's germline CDR1 is DFQATT and CDR2 SNEGSKA (reference sequence). The V and J ends lost 6 bases and 6 bases respectively, with 15 bases between them. The CDR3: CSAAPAGGEQYF. The CDR3 nucleotides read TGCAGTGCCGCCCCAGCGGGCGGCGAGCAGTACTTC.

The chain uses TRBV12-3 or TRBV12-4 and TRBJ2-3; no reliable D call. This CDR3 comprises 15 residues. Trimming stripped 2 bases from V and 4 bases from J, with 13 bases between. The CDR3 loop is CASSLMAVRADTQYF. The CDR3 nucleotides read TGTGCCAGCAGTTTAATGGCGGTTCGCGCAGATACGCAGTATTTT.

The chain uses TRBV6-5 and TRBJ2-7, with D perhaps being TRBD1 or TRBD2 (7 bases each). Germline CDR1 reads MNHEY; CDR2 reads SVGAGI. Trimming shortened V by 5 bases and J by 6 bases, and 20 bases separated the two germline ends. The CDR3 covers 15 residues. CDR3 bases: TGTGCCAGCAGTCGCCCAGGGGGAGGGTCGGGCGAGCAGTACTTC. It specifies CASSRPGGGSGEQYF.

The chain links TRBV4-3 to TRBJ2-5, with TRBD2 identical over 12 bases. The CDR3 length is 17 residues. Germline V lookup: CDR1 LGHNA, CDR2 YSLEER. V was pared by 0 bases and J by 4 bases, with 6 bases of the junction left unmatched. The CDR3 nucleotides are TGCGCCAGCAGCCAAGATTGGCTAGCGGGGGGGCGAGAGACCCAGTACTTC. It encodes CASSQDWLAGGRETQYF.

CDR3 nucleotides: TGTGCCAGCAGAAAACAGGGGGCAGAGACTGAAGCTTTCTTT. Translating gives CASRKQGAETEAFF. The chain uses TRBV2 and TRBJ1-1; 9 positions match TRBD1. Germline values: CDR1 SNHLY, CDR2 FYNNEI. The V and J ends lost 6 bases and 5 bases, in that order; junction bases with no gene match: 7. The CDR3 runs to 14 residues.

The table lists this clonotype with a few counts. The rearrangement links TRBV4-2 to TRBJ2-1, with TRBD1 matching over 9 bases. With V trimmed by 0 bases and J by 8 bases, 11 bases remained unmatched. This CDR3 has 17 residues. The germline gives CDR1 LGHNA, CDR2 YNFKEQ. The CDR3, as DNA: TGTGCCAGCAGCCAAGAAAGGGGGGGGACAGGGCTGGATGAGCAGTTCTTC. Amino acid sequence: CASSQERGGTGLDEQFF.

The rearrangement joins TRBV7-3 to TRBJ1-1, with TRBD1 as a possible D gene (6 bases). The germline V and J ends were trimmed by 5 bases and 2 bases, with 15 bases remaining between them. Germline V gives CDR1 SGHTA, CDR2 FQGTGA. CDR3 length equals 15 residues. This CDR3 is CASSPTGNPNTEAFF. The CDR3 DNA follows: TGTGCCAGCAGCCCAACAGGGAATCCCAACACTGAAGCTTTCTTT.

The chain links TRBV6-1 to TRBJ1-2, with D possibly matching TRBD1 (5 bases). CDR3 length: 13 amino acids. Germline V gene lookup returns CDR1 MNHNS and CDR2 SASEGT. V gave up 4 bases and J gave up 4 bases, with 10 bases separating them. CDR3 sequence reads: CASSGDGLYGYTF. The CDR3 nucleotides are TGTGCCAGCAGTGGGGACGGACTCTATGGCTACACCTTC.

The chain carries TRBV14 and TRBJ1-6; no firm D call. There are 13 residues in the CDR3. The V end was cut by 4 bases, the J end by 4 bases, with 5 bases between. Looked up from germline, CDR1 is SGHDN and CDR2 is FVKESK. CDR3 coding DNA: TGTGCCAGCAGCCGAATTTATAATTCACCCCTCCACTTT. Translation gives CASSRIYNSPLHF.

In this sample, this clonotype turned up a few times. The chain combines TRBV20-1 with TRBJ2-7; possibly TRBD1 or TRBD2 for D (5 bases each). V lost 6 bases, J lost 4 bases, and 19 bases lay in between. CDR1 is DFQATT and CDR2 is SNEGSKA in the germline V gene (reference sequence). The CDR3 runs to 14 residues. The CDR3 coding sequence is TGCAGTGCCACCGGGACGGAGAAGTCGTACGAGCAGTACTTC. Amino acid sequence: CSATGTEKSYEQYF.

A word on this clonotype: This could be a read error, since a much larger clone is one nucleotide away. The conserved phenylalanine or tryptophan is not found at the CDR3 terminus, so this likely reflects a read error. The CDR3 spells CASSQGARGNQPQHL. DNA of the CDR3: TGTGCCAGCAGTCAGGGGGCGCGTGGCAATCAGCCCCAGCATTTG. The chain uses TRBV7-2 and TRBJ1-5, with 8 bases fitting TRBD1. The CDR3 consists of 15 residues. Germline CDR1 SGHTA, CDR2 FQGNSA. Trimming at V came to 6 bases and at J to 2 bases, leaving 6 bases not matched to a gene.

In its sample, this clonotype was seen a few times. A read error is possible here, since a much larger clone lies one base away. The chain has TRBV7-6 and TRBJ2-4, with TRBD1 matching 7 bases. The CDR3 length is 11 residues. J lost 13 bases, V lost 5 bases, and 5 bases had no gene match. CDR1 SGHVS and CDR2 FNYEAQ come from the germline V gene. The CDR3 DNA is TGTGCCAGCAGCCCGGGGACAGCGCAGTACTTC. It specifies CASSPGTAQYF. Drawing the rest from reference TRBV7-6 and TRBJ2-4, the complete variable domain is GAGVSQSPRYKVTKRGQDVALRCDPISGHVSLYWYRQALGQGPEFLTYFNYEAQQDKSGLPNDRFSAERPEGSISTLTIQRTEQRDSAMYRCASSPGTAQYFGAGTRLSVL.

The gene calls are TRBV27 and TRBJ1-2; 7 nucleotides match TRBD1. There are 14 residues in the CDR3. V lost 6 bases and J lost 1; bases outside the gene matches: 5. Germline lookup yields CDR1 MNHEY and CDR2 SMNVEV (reference sequence). The CDR3 DNA sequence: TGTGCCAGCAGGCGGGACAGCCGTAACTATGGCTACACCTTC. Encoded protein: CASRRDSRNYGYTF.

The chain links TRBV5-1 to TRBJ1-4; TRBD1 matches at 9 bases. The CDR3 consists of 16 residues. V lost 4 bases and J lost 10; bases outside the gene matches: 14. CDR1 and CDR2 (germline): SGHRS, YFSETQ. The chain's CDR3 is CASSPNLKQGAGKLFF. CDR3 bases: TGCGCCAGCAGCCCGAATTTAAAACAGGGGGCCGGAAAACTGTTTTTT.

The chain joins TRBV7-2 to TRBJ2-5; unclear D gene. The CDR3 totals 14 residues. The germline CDR1 and CDR2 sequences are SGHTA and FQGNSA. V was shortened by 4 bases and J by 1 base, with 10 bases between the two germline ends. As DNA, the CDR3 is TGTGCCAGCAGCTCCCAAAGGTTCCAAGAGACCCAGTACTTC. Encoded protein: CASSSQRFQETQYF.

Remarks on this clonotype: A much bigger clone sits one base away, suggesting this may be a read error. The genes are TRBV7-2 and TRBJ2-1; TRBD1 agrees at 7 bases. Gene TRBJ2-7 matches the end of the DNA better, so the J call may be wrong. Germline assignment: CDR1 SGHTA and CDR2 FQGNSA. CDR3 size: 14 residues. CDR3 sequence: CASSWDSGYNEQYF. DNA for the CDR3: TGTGCCAGCAGCTGGGACAGTGGCTACAATGAGCAGTACTTC.

This clonotype was seen many times. J is TRBJ2-1 and V is TRBV24-1; no clear D gene. CDR1 is KGHDR, CDR2 SFDVKD, per germline. The germline V and J ends were trimmed by 7 bases and 6 bases, with 9 bases remaining between them. The CDR3 totals 12 residues. The CDR3 spells CATSSRANEQFF. CDR3 DNA sequence: TGTGCCACCAGCTCTAGGGCCAATGAGCAGTTCTTC.

This clonotype was seen at least ten times. This chain links TRBV20-1 with TRBJ1-1; D remains ambiguous. Germline CDR1 reads DFQATT; CDR2 reads SNEGSKA (reference sequence). The CDR3 consists of 13 residues. V lost 2 bases and J lost 1, with 8 bases in between. The CDR3 sequence: CSARQLTNTEAFF. DNA for the CDR3: TGCAGTGCTAGACAGTTAACGAACACTGAAGCTTTCTTT.

This clonotype occurred many times. The J gene is TRBJ2-5, the V gene TRBV7-2; 8 positions agree with TRBD2. After removal of 7 bases from V and 4 bases from J, the junction contained 11 bases not matched to a gene. The length of the CDR3 is 15 residues. Germline values: CDR1 SGHTA, CDR2 FQGNSA. This CDR3 is CASTTTGGEGETQYF. CDR3 DNA: TGTGCCAGCACCACCACCGGGGGGGAGGGAGAGACCCAGTACTTC.

The sample holds many counts of this clonotype. The rearrangement uses TRBV28 and TRBJ2-7; D is ambiguous. V lost 7 bases, J lost 2 bases, and 18 bases lay in between. CDR3 length: 15 amino acids. CDR1 is MDHEN, CDR2 SYDVKM, per germline. This CDR3 is CASNNQADATYEQYF. In DNA, the CDR3 is TGTGCCAGCAACAACCAGGCTGACGCCACCTACGAGCAGTACTTC.

This clonotype has a count of ten or more. Since a much larger clone is just one base distant, this may be a read error. The rearrangement links TRBV7-2 to TRBJ2-1, with TRBD2 matching over 12 bases. The J call is in doubt because the DNA end fits TRBJ2-7 better. CDR1 is SGHTA, CDR2 FQGNSA, per germline. CDR3 length: 17 amino acids. This CDR3 reads CASSSLRLAGDDNEQYF. The CDR3 region has the DNA TGTGCCAGCAGCTCCCTCCGACTAGCGGGGGACGACAATGAGCAGTACTTC.

CDR3 nucleotides: TGTGCCAGAAGAAAGAGACAGTACAATGAGCAGTTCTTC. It translates to CARRKRQYNEQFF. The V and J genes are TRBV5-3 and TRBJ2-1; maybe TRBD1 (5 bases). TRBV5-3 is annotated as an ORF whose role is uncertain. V lost 5 bases, J lost 4 bases, and 10 bases lay in between. This CDR3 has 13 amino acids.

Of note for this clonotype: An end of the junction does not agree with germline; a read error may underlie this. The chain is built from TRBV11-2 and TRBJ1-1, with D unresolved. This CDR3 spans 11 amino acids. Germline lookup yields CDR1 SGHAT and CDR2 FQNNGV. The CDR3, as DNA: TGTGTCAGCAGCTTGGACACTGAAGCTTTCTTT. Translating it yields CVSSLDTEAFF. The full variable domain, its missing parts supplied by reference TRBV11-2 and TRBJ1-1, is EAGVAQSPRYKIIEKRQSVAFWCNPISGHATLYWYQQILGQGPKLLIQFQNNGVVDDSQLPKDRFSAERLKGVDSTLKIQPAKLEDSAVYLCVSSLDTEAFFGQGTRLTVV.

The table lists this clonotype with a few counts. The chain combines TRBV29-1 with TRBJ1-2; 10 bases are a match to TRBD1. V was clipped by 3 bases and J by 5 bases; unmatched bases: 9. The CDR3 runs to 15 residues. Germline V gene data show CDR1 as SQVTM and CDR2 as ANQGSEA. CDR3 sequence reads: CSVDGGQGLKYGYTF. CDR3 DNA sequence: TGCAGCGTTGATGGGGGACAGGGGTTAAAATATGGCTACACCTTC. The complete variable domain, with remaining parts taken from reference TRBV29-1 and TRBJ1-2, reads SAVISQKPSRDICQRGTSLTIQCQVDSQVTMMFWYRQQPGQSLTLIATANQGSEATYESGFVIDKFPISRPNLTFSTLTVSNMSPEDSSIYLCSVDGGQGLKYGYTFGSGTRLTVV.

The genes are TRBV19 and TRBJ2-1; 11 positions agree with TRBD1. J gave up 8 bases and V 7 bases, and 4 bases lay outside the gene matches. The CDR3 consists of 13 residues. The V gene's germline CDR1 is LNHDA and CDR2 SQIVND (reference sequence). CDR3 sequence (DNA): TGTGCCAGTACCTGGACAGGGGGCGATGAGCAGTTCTTC. Translated: CASTWTGGDEQFF.

The chain links TRBV28 to TRBJ1-5, with a tentative D call TRBD1 (5 bases). Germline-derived CDR1 and CDR2 are MDHEN and SYDVKM. The CDR3 runs 16 residues. V was cut by 4 bases and J by 6 bases, with 19 bases left in between. The CDR3 loop reads CASSSKPGGGTQPQHF. CDR3 coding DNA: TGTGCCAGCAGTTCGAAACCCGGCGGGGGTACTCAGCCCCAGCATTTT.

This sequence joins TRBV18 and TRBJ2-3; unclear D gene. Germline-derived CDR1 and CDR2 are KGHSH and LQKENI. V was cut by 2 bases and J by 2 bases, with 8 bases left in between. The CDR3 has 14 residues. CDR3 residues: CASSPIAITDTQYF. The CDR3 DNA is TGTGCCAGCTCACCAATAGCTATCACAGATACGCAGTATTTT.

This rearrangement joins TRBV7-2 to TRBJ2-1; no firm D call. CDR1 is SGHTA, CDR2 FQGNSA, per germline. V was pared by 5 bases and J by 9 bases, with 17 bases between. The CDR3 consists of 14 residues. For the CDR3, the DNA is TGTGCCAGCAGCCCACACCGGGCGTGGGCTGAGCAGTTCTTC. It is translated as CASSPHRAWAEQFF.

As DNA, the CDR3 is TGTGCCAGCAGCTTCTGGACAGCCCTCCCCCACGAGCAGTACTTC. Amino acid sequence: CASSFWTALPHEQYF. The chain employs TRBV11-2 and TRBJ2-7; the D gene is possibly TRBD1 (6 bases). Per the germline V gene, CDR1 is SGHAT and CDR2 is FQNNGV. The CDR3 extends over 15 amino acids. V lost 3 bases, J lost 5 bases, and 17 bases lay in between.